This is a list of T cell receptor beta chains from one sample in a study of blood T cell repertoires in COVID-19. Sequencing was performed with immunoSEQ multiplex PCR; in TCRdb, only in-frame clones are kept and a portion is missing. The table lists about 260,000 clones, 80% to 90% of them singletons, with 3.7% in the top ten. Specimen: peripheral blood. The receptors stem from a woman aged 40-49 years with acute or convalescent COVID-19. CDR3s include the opening cysteine and the closing phenylalanine or tryptophan. D genes are given only for firm matches.

j_gene,v_gene,d_gene,CDR3aa,CDR3nt
TRBJ1-4,TRBV24-1,-,CATRWIGSDEKLFF,TGTGCCACGCGCTGGATAGGTAGCGATGAAAAACTGTTTTTT
TRBJ2-3,TRBV9,TRBD1,CASSLQGADTDTQYF,TGTGCCAGCAGCTTACAGGGGGCAGACACAGATACGCAGTATTTT
TRBJ2-5,TRBV18,TRBD1,CASSPRTGSQETQYF,TGTGCCAGCTCACCACGGACAGGGTCGCAAGAGACCCAGTACTTC
TRBJ1-6,TRBV28,-,CASSSGRSPLHF,TGTGCCAGCAGTTCGGGGAGATCACCCCTCCACTTT
TRBJ1-2,TRBV10-2,TRBD1,CASSDPDRGRSYGYTF,TGCGCCAGCAGTGACCCGGACAGGGGAAGGTCCTATGGCTACACCTTC
TRBJ1-6,TRBV7-9,-,CASSFPGSPLHF,TGTGCCAGCAGCTTCCCCGGTTCACCCCTCCACTTT
TRBJ1-5,TRBV5-6,-,CASSLDNSNQPQHF,TGTGCCAGCAGCCTGGACAATAGCAATCAGCCCCAGCATTTT
TRBJ1-6,TRBV11-2,-,CASSVTGGNSPLHF,TGTGCCAGCAGCGTAACAGGCGGTAATTCACCCCTCCACTTT
TRBJ2-1,TRBV10-3,TRBD1,CAISQQGAGYNEQFF,TGTGCCATCAGCCAACAGGGGGCGGGATACAATGAGCAGTTCTTC
TRBJ1-5,TRBV29-1,TRBD1,CSAQGAGNQPQHF,TGCAGCGCTCAGGGGGCGGGCAATCAGCCCCAGCATTTT
TRBJ1-1,TRBV18,TRBD1,CASSLSRDRGVEAFF,TGTGCCAGCTCACTCTCCCGGGACAGGGGCGTGGAAGCTTTCTTT
TRBJ1-2,TRBV10-3,TRBD1,CAISRTGHGYTF,TGTGCCATCAGCCGGACAGGGCACGGCTACACCTTC
TRBJ1-1,TRBV11-3,TRBD1,CASSLGYGQEQKAFF,TGTGCCAGCAGCTTAGGTTACGGACAGGAACAAAAAGCTTTCTTT
TRBJ1-1,TRBV25-1,-,CASNPGDNVNTEAFF,TGTGCCAGCAACCCAGGGGACAACGTGAACACTGAAGCTTTCTTT
TRBJ2-5,TRBV7-2,TRBD2,CASSYRAGGPQETQYF,TGTGCCAGCAGCTACCGGGCGGGGGGGCCCCAAGAGACCCAGTACTTC
TRBJ1-2,TRBV7-6,-,CATSGMGRDGYTF,TGTGCCACCTCCGGAATGGGGCGCGATGGCTACACCTTC
TRBJ2-3,TRBV18,-,CASSPQGVTSTDTQYF,TGTGCCAGCTCACCACAGGGGGTTACTAGCACAGATACGCAGTATTTT
TRBJ1-4,TRBV5-1,-,CASSSQGRRPLEKLFF,TGCGCCAGCAGCTCCCAGGGTCGTCGACCTCTTGAAAAACTGTTTTTT
TRBJ1-3,TRBV18,-,CASSPEGFSGNTIYF,TGTGCCAGCTCACCGGAGGGATTTTCTGGAAACACCATATATTTT
TRBJ2-2,TRBV9,TRBD2,CASSVEASGGAGELFF,TGTGCCAGCAGCGTAGAAGCTAGCGGGGGGGCCGGGGAGCTGTTTTTT
TRBJ1-1,TRBV7-6,-,CASSLVAGLNTEAFF,TGTGCCAGCAGCTTAGTTGCAGGGTTGAACACTGAAGCTTTCTTT
TRBJ1-1,TRBV6-5,TRBD1,CASSTYRGRTEAFF,TGTGCCAGCAGTACGTACAGGGGACGCACTGAAGCTTTCTTT